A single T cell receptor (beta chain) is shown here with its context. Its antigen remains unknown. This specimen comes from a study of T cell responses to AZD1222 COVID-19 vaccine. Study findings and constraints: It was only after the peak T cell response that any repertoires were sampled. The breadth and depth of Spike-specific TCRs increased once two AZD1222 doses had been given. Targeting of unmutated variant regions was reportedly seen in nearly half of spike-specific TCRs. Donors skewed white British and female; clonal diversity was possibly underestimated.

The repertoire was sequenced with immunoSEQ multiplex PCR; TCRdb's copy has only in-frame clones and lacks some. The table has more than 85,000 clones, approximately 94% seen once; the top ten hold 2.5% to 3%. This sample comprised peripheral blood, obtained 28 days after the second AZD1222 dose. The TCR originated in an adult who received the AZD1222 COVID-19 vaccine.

The chain's CDR3 is CASKRVGNTEAFF. CDR3 DNA sequence: TGCGCCAGCAAGAGGGTAGGGAACACTGAAGCTTTCTTT. This chain uses TRBV5-1 with TRBJ1-1; D unclear. This CDR3 has 13 residues. Trimming took off 6 bases at V and 1 base at J, with 10 bases between the two ends. Germline CDR1 SGHRS, CDR2 YFSETQ.